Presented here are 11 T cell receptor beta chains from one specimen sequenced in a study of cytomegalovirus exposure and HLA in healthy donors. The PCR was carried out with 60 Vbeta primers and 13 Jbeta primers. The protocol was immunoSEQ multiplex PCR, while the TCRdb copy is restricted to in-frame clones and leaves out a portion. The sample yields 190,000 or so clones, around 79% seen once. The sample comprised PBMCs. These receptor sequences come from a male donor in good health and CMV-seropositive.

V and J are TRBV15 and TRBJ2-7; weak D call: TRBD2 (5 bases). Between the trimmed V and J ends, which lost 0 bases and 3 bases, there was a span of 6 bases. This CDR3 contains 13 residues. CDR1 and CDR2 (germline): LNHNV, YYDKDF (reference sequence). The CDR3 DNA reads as TGTGCCACCAGCAGAGAGGCGGGCTACGAGCAGTACTTC. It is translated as CATSREAGYEQYF.

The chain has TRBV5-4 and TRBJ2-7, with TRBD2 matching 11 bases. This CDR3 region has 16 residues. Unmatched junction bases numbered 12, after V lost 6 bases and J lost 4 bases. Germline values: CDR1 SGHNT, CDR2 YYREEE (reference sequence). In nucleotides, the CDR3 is TGTGCCAGCACCAATGGGGGCGGGACTAGCGGTTACGAGCAGTACTTC. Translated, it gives CASTNGGGTSGYEQYF.

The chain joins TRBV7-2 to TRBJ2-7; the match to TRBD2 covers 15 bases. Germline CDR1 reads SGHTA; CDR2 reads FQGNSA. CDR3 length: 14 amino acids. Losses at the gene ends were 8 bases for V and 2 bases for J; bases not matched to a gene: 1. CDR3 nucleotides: TGTGCCAGCGGACTAGCGGGAGGGCCCTACGAGCAGTACTTC. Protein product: CASGLAGGPYEQYF. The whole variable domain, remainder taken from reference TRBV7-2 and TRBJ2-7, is GAGVSQSPSNKVTEKGKDVELRCDPISGHTALYWYRQSLGQGLEFLIYFQGNSAPDKSGLPSDRFSAERTGGSVSTLTIQRTQQEDSAVYLCASGLAGGPYEQYFGPGTRLTVT.

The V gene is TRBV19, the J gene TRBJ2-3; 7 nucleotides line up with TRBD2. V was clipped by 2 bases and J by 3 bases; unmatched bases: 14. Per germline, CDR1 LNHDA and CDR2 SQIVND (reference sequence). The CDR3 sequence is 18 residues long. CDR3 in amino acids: CASSIPGGGSLGTDTQYF. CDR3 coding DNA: TGTGCCAGTAGTATACCTGGCGGCGGGAGTTTGGGGACAGATACGCAGTATTTT.

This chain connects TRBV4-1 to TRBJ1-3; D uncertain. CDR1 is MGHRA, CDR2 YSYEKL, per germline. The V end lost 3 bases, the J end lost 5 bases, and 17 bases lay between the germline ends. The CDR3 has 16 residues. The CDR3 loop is CASSQGSAPIRNTIYF. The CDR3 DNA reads TGCGCCAGCAGCCAGGGCAGTGCCCCCATTCGAAACACCATATATTTT.

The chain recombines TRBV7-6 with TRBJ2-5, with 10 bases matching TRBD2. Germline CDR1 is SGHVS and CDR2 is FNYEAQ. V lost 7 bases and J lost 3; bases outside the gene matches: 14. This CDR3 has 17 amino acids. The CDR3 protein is CASTPEVTSGAKETQYF. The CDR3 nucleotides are TGTGCCAGCACCCCTGAGGTCACTAGCGGGGCTAAAGAGACCCAGTACTTC.

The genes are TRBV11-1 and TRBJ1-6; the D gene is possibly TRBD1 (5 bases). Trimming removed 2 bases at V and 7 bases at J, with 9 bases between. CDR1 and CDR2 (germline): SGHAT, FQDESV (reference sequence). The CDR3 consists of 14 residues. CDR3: CASSLYRRNSPLHF. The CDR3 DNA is TGTGCCAGCAGCTTATACAGGCGAAATTCACCCCTCCACTTT.

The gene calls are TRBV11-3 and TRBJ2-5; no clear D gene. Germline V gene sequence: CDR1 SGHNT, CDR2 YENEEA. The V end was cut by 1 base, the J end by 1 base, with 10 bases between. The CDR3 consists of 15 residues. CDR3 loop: CASSLGGQTQETQYF. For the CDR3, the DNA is TGTGCCAGCAGCTTAGGAGGCCAGACCCAAGAGACCCAGTACTTC.

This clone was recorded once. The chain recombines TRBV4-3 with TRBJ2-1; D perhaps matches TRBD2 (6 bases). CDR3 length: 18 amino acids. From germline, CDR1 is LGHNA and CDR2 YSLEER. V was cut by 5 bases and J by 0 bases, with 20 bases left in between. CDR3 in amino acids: CASSEGRQAGRSYNEQFF. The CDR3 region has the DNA TGCGCCAGCAGCGAGGGGCGCCAGGCGGGGCGCTCCTACAATGAGCAGTTCTTC.

The CDR3 DNA reads TGTGCCAGCAGCTTAGGGGGGTCGGTTGAAGCTTTCTTT. As protein: CASSLGGSVEAFF. The chain has TRBV7-3 and TRBJ1-1; a weak D match, TRBD1 (5 bases). Germline V CDR1 and CDR2: SGHTA, FQGTGA. This CDR3 has 13 amino acids. V was trimmed by 2 bases and J by 7 bases, leaving 11 bases between them.

CDR3 sequence: CASSLTVSGNTIYF. The CDR3 DNA reads as TGTGCCAGCAGCTTAACTGTCTCTGGAAACACCATATATTTT. The chain links TRBV7-9 to TRBJ1-3; no firm D call. The CDR3 consists of 14 residues. Germline CDR1 is SEHNR and CDR2 is FQNEAQ (reference sequence). The V end lost 2 bases, the J end lost 0 bases, and 5 bases lay between the germline ends.